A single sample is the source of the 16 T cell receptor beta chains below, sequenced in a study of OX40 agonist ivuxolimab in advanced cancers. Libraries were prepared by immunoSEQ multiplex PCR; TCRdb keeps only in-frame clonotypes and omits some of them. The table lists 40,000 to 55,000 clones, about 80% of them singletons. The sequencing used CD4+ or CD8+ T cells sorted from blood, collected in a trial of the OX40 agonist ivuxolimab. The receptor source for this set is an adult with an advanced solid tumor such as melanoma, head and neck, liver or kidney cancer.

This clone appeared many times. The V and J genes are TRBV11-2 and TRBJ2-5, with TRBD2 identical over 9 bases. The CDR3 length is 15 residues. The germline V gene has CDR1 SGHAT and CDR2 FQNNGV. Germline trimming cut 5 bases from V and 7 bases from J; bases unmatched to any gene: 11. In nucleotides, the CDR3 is TGTGCCAGCAGCCAGATAGCGGGAGCTGAGGTGACCCAGTACTTC. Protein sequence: CASSQIAGAEVTQYF.

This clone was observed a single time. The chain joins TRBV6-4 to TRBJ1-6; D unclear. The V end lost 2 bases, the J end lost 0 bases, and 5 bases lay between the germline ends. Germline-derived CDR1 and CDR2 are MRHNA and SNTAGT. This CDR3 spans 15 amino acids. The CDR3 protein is CASSDQSSYNSPLHF. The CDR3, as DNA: TGTGCCAGCAGTGACCAGAGCTCCTATAATTCACCCCTCCACTTT.

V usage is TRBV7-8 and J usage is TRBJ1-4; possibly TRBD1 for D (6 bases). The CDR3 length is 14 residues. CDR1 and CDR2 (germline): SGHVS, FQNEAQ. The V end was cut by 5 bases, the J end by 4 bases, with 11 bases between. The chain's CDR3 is CASSTGRSNEKLFF. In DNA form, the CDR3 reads TGTGCCAGCAGCACAGGGCGTAGTAATGAAAAACTGTTTTTT.

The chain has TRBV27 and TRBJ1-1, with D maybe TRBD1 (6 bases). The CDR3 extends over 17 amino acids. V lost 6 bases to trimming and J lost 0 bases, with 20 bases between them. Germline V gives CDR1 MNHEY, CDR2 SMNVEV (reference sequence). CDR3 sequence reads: CASRTLGAGGMNTEAFF. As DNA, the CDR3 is TGTGCCAGCAGGACCTTGGGGGCCGGGGGTATGAACACTGAAGCTTTCTTT.

CDR3 nucleotide sequence: TGTGCCAGCCGGCGGGGCAGCGGGAGGTCCAATGAGCAGTTCTTC. It codes for CASRRGSGRSNEQFF. V gene TRBV7-2 combines with J gene TRBJ2-1; 9 bases match TRBD2. V shed 8 bases, J shed 6 bases, and the junction held 11 bases outside the gene matches. Germline V lookup: CDR1 SGHTA, CDR2 FQGNSA. The CDR3 contains 15 residues.

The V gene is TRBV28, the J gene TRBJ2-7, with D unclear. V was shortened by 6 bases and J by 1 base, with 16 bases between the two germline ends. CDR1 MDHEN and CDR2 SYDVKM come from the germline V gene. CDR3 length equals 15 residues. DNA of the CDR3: TGTGCCAGCAGGTGGCTCCCGAATCAATCCTACGAGCAGTACTTC. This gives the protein CASRWLPNQSYEQYF.

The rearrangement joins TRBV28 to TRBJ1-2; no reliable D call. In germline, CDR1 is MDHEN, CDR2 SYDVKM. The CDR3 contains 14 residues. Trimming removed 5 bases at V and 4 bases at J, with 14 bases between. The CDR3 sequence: CASSTSDGIYGYTF. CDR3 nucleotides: TGTGCCAGCAGTACCTCGGACGGCATCTATGGCTACACCTTC.

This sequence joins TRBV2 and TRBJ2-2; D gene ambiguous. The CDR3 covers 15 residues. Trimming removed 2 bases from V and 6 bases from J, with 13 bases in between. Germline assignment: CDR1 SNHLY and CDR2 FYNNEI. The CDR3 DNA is TGTGCCAGCAGTGAATTTTCTGGAAGGTCCGGGGAGCTGTTTTTT. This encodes CASSEFSGRSGELFF. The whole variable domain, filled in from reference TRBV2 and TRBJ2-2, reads EPEVTQTPSHQVTQMGQEVILRCVPISNHLYFYWYRQILGQKVEFLVSFYNNEISEKSEIFDDQFSVERPDGSNFTLKIRSTKLEDSAMYFCASSEFSGRSGELFFGEGSRLTVL.

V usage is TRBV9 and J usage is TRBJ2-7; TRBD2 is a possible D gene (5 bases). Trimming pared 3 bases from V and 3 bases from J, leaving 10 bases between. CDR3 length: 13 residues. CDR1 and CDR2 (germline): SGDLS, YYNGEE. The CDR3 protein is CASSGTGDYEQYF. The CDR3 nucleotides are TGTGCCAGCAGCGGGACCGGGGACTACGAGCAGTACTTC.

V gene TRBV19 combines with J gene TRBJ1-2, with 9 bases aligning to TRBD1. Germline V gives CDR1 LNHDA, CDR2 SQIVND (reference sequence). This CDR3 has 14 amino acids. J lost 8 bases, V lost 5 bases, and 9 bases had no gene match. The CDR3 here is CASSPGTGTTGYTF. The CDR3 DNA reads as TGTGCCAGTAGTCCCGGGACAGGGACGACAGGCTACACCTTC. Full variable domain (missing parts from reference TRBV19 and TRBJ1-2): DGGITQSPKYLFRKEGQNVTLSCEQNLNHDAMYWYRQDPGQGLRLIYYSQIVNDFQKGDIAEGYSVSREKKESFPLTVTSAQKNPTAFYLCASSPGTGTTGYTFGSGTRLTVV.

Here the CDR3 DNA reads TGTGCCAGCAGCCTACAGGGGTTGGGCTATGGCTACACCTTC. Protein: CASSLQGLGYGYTF. The rearrangement joins TRBV5-5 to TRBJ1-2; TRBD1 matches at 7 bases. The V and J ends lost 4 bases and 4 bases, in that order; junction bases with no gene match: 7. Germline V gene lookup returns CDR1 SGHKS and CDR2 YYEKEE (reference sequence). The CDR3 is made up of 14 amino acids.

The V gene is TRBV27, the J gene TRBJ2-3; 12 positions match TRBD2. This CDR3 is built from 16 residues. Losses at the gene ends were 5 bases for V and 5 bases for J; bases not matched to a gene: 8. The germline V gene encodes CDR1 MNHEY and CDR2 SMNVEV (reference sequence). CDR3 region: CASSRRLAGAGDTQYF. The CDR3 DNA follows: TGTGCCAGCAGTCGAAGACTAGCGGGAGCCGGAGATACGCAGTATTTT.

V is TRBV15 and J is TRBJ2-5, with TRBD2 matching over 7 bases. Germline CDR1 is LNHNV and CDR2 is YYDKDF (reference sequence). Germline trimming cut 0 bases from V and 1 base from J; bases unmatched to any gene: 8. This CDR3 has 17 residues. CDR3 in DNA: TGTGCCACCAGCAGAGATGCTTCCCTAGCGGCCCAAGAGACCCAGTACTTC. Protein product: CATSRDASLAAQETQYF. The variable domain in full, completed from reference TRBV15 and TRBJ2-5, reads DAMVIQNPRYQVTQFGKPVTLSCSQTLNHNVMYWYQQKSSQAPKLLFHYYDKDFNNEADTPDNFQSRRPNTSFCFLDIRSPGLGDTAMYLCATSRDASLAAQETQYFGPGTRLLVL.

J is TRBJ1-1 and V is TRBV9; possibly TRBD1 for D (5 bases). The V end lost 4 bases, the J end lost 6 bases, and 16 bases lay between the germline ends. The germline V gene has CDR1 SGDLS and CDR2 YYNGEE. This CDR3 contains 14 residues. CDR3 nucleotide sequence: TGTGCCAGCAGCCCCCGGGAGGGGATGGCTGAAGCTTTCTTT. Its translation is CASSPREGMAEAFF.

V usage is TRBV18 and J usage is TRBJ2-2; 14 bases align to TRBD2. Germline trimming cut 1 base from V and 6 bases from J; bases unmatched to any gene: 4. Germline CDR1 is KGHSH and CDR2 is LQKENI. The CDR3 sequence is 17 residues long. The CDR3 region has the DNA TGTGCCAGCTCACCACGGACTAGCGGGAGGTCCTCCGGGGAGCTGTTTTTT. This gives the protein CASSPRTSGRSSGELFF.

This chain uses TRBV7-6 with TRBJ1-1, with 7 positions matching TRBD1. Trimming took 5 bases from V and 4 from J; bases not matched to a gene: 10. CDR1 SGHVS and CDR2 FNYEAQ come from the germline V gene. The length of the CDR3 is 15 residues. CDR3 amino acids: CASSRDRSTATEAFF. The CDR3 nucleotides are TGTGCCAGCAGCAGGGACAGATCCACGGCCACTGAAGCTTTCTTT. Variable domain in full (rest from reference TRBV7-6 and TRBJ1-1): GAGVSQSPRYKVTKRGQDVALRCDPISGHVSLYWYRQALGQGPEFLTYFNYEAQQDKSGLPNDRFSAERPEGSISTLTIQRTEQRDSAMYRCASSRDRSTATEAFFGQGTRLTVV.